These 22 T cell receptor beta chains share one sample of origin, sequenced in a study of memory CD4+ T cells and cytomegalovirus serostatus (dated by TCRdb to the late 2010s). Single viable CD3+CD4+CD8-CD45RO+ cells were sorted as memory CD4+ T cells on a FACSAria II. Receptor amplification or capture employed the immunoSEQ multiplex PCR assay. Imported from immuneACCESS, the table was reduced by TCRdb to in-frame sequences with V and J called. These copies leave out some clones; in studies compared against another copy, an unresolved V gene accounts for under half, and the cause of the remainder is not known. This sample lists some 41,000 clones; roughly 80% were detected once. The top ten hold approximately 0.73% of the sample. What was sequenced was memory CD4+ T cells from blood. Receptor source: an adult in good health and CMV-seronegative.

V gene TRBV27 combines with J gene TRBJ2-7; D tentatively fits TRBD1 or TRBD2 (5 bases each). This CDR3 comprises 15 residues. The germline gives CDR1 MNHEY, CDR2 SMNVEV (reference sequence). Trimming removed 6 bases from V and 9 bases from J, with 24 bases in between. CDR3 in DNA: TGTGCCAGCAGCCCATCCCGGGTCGGGGCCACGGGGCAGTACTTC. Its translation: CASSPSRVGATGQYF.

This CDR3 is CASSNTPHRGTEAFF. The CDR3 bases are TGTGCCAGCTCTAACACGCCACATCGGGGCACTGAAGCTTTCTTT. The J gene is TRBJ1-1, the V gene TRBV7-9; D gene unclear. CDR1 is SEHNR and CDR2 is FQNEAQ in the germline V gene (reference sequence). The CDR3 totals 15 residues. Trimming stripped 8 bases from V and 4 bases from J, with 20 bases between.

V is TRBV10-3 and J is TRBJ1-6; no reliable D call. Germline CDR1 and CDR2: ENHRY and SYGVKD. CDR3 length equals 14 residues. V was clipped by 0 bases and J by 7 bases, with 7 bases between them. The DNA of the CDR3 is TGTGCCATCAGTGAGTCGTTGCCCAATTCACCCCTCCACTTT. It is translated as CAISESLPNSPLHF.

The chain combines TRBV5-1 with TRBJ1-1, with D unclear. Germline V gives CDR1 SGHRS, CDR2 YFSETQ. The germline V and J ends were trimmed by 4 bases and 8 bases, with 15 bases remaining between them. The CDR3 is 13 amino acids. The CDR3 spells CASSPQGRWEAFF. CDR3 DNA: TGCGCCAGCAGCCCCCAAGGTCGTTGGGAAGCTTTCTTT.

The chain carries TRBV4-1 and TRBJ2-5, with 12 bases lining up with TRBD2. The closer fit of TRBJ2-7 to the DNA end suggests the J call may be wrong. CDR1 is MGHRA, CDR2 YSYEKL, per germline. This CDR3 region has 19 residues. The CDR3 region is CASSQDRPSGGAVPYEQYF. Written as DNA, the CDR3 is TGCGCCAGCAGCCAAGATCGTCCTAGCGGGGGGGCAGTCCCCTACGAGCAGTACTTC.

V usage is TRBV4-2 and J usage is TRBJ2-3; 10 nucleotides align to TRBD2. Germline V CDR1 and CDR2: LGHNA, YNFKEQ. This CDR3 has 18 amino acids. Trimming removed 3 bases from V and 3 bases from J; junction bases left unmatched: 12. Here the CDR3 reads CASSQDLLAGVSTDTQYF. The CDR3 bases are TGTGCCAGCAGCCAGGACCTCCTAGCGGGGGTCTCGACAGATACGCAGTATTTT.

This clone was picked up a small number of times. The V call is TRBV2, the J call TRBJ2-5, with D uncertain. CDR1 and CDR2 from the germline V gene are SNHLY and FYNNEI. This CDR3 has 11 amino acids. Between the trimmed V and J ends, which lost 6 bases and 6 bases, there was a span of 8 bases. The DNA for the CDR3 is TGTGCCAGCAGGGAGCAACAGACCCAGTACTTC. Translation: CASREQQTQYF.

The J gene is TRBJ2-3, the V gene TRBV6-5; a possible D gene is TRBD1 (6 bases). The germline CDR1 and CDR2 sequences are MNHEY and SVGAGI. Trimming pared 0 bases from V and 2 bases from J, leaving 12 bases between. The CDR3 is 16 residues long. Here the CDR3 DNA reads TGTGCCAGCAGTTACTCGGGGTGGGGGCTCACAGATACGCAGTATTTT. Protein product: CASSYSGWGLTDTQYF.

With respect to this clone: Other DNA sequences from this sample encode an identical CDR3 as well. The J gene is TRBJ1-6, the V gene TRBV30; D not certain. Per germline, CDR1 GTSNPN and CDR2 SVGIG (reference sequence). CDR3 length: 15 amino acids. V lost 0 bases and J lost 10, with 16 bases in between. The CDR3 coding sequence is TGTGCCTGGAGTGTATCGTCCGGACGAAGGTCACCCCTCCACTTT. Its translation is CAWSVSSGRRSPLHF.

The chain joins TRBV4-3 to TRBJ2-3; the D gene is possibly TRBD2 (6 bases). CDR3 length: 17 amino acids. With 0 bases removed from V and 5 bases from J, the gap between germline ends came to 18 bases. CDR1 is LGHNA, CDR2 YSLEER, per germline. Here the CDR3 DNA reads TGCGCCAGCAGCCAAGAAGGGAGGCGGACCGAGGTAGATACGCAGTATTTT. Protein sequence: CASSQEGRRTEVDTQYF.

This sequence joins TRBV9 and TRBJ2-2; D ambiguous. Germline-derived CDR1 and CDR2 are SGDLS and YYNGEE. The CDR3 loop spans 14 amino acids. V was pared by 2 bases and J by 3 bases, with 8 bases between. In DNA form, the CDR3 reads TGTGCCAGCAGCGTGTGGGGATACACCGGGGAGCTGTTTTTT. Protein: CASSVWGYTGELFF. The variable domain in full, completed from reference TRBV9 and TRBJ2-2, reads DSGVTQTPKHLITATGQRVTLRCSPRSGDLSVYWYQQSLDQGLQFLIQYYNGEERAKGNILERFSAQQFPDLHSELNLSSLELGDSALYFCASSVWGYTGELFFGEGSRLTVL.

The CDR3 loop reads CAISGGTGVNEQYF. The CDR3 DNA is TGTGCCATCAGTGGGGGGACAGGGGTCAACGAGCAGTACTTC. The rearrangement joins TRBV10-3 to TRBJ2-5, with TRBD1 identical over 10 bases. Gene TRBJ2-7 matches the end of the DNA better, so the J call may be wrong. CDR1 is ENHRY, CDR2 SYGVKD, per germline. The CDR3 runs 14 residues.

This clone occurred a few times. This sequence joins TRBV2 and TRBJ1-1; possible D gene TRBD1, 5 bases. Germline assignment: CDR1 SNHLY and CDR2 FYNNEI. The V end lost 4 bases, the J end lost 0 bases, and 9 bases lay between the germline ends. The CDR3 has 14 residues. Here the CDR3 reads CASSASRVNTEAFF. The CDR3 DNA follows: TGTGCCAGCAGTGCTAGCAGGGTGAACACTGAAGCTTTCTTT.

The rearrangement uses TRBV27 and TRBJ1-1; D gene uncertain. The CDR3 loop spans 16 amino acids. V lost 4 bases and J 1 base, leaving 16 bases between the germline ends. Per the germline V gene, CDR1 is MNHEY and CDR2 is SMNVEV (reference sequence). CDR3 loop: CASSSLNFYGNTEAFF. CDR3 DNA sequence: TGTGCCAGCAGTTCACTCAATTTCTATGGGAACACTGAAGCTTTCTTT.

This clone turned up a few times. J is TRBJ1-1 and V is TRBV5-6; the D is unclear. V dropped 3 bases and J dropped 1 base, with 13 bases sitting between them. The CDR3 length is 15 residues. Germline loops: CDR1 SGHDT, CDR2 YYEEEE. CDR3 DNA: TGTGCCAGCAGCTCATTAAGTGGGTCGAACACTGAAGCTTTCTTT. Translating it yields CASSSLSGSNTEAFF.

The chain carries TRBV7-2 and TRBJ2-3; D not resolved. The germline CDR1 and CDR2 sequences are SGHTA and FQGNSA. V gave up 5 bases and J gave up 2 bases, with 8 bases separating them. The CDR3 runs to 13 residues. DNA for the CDR3: TGTGCCAGCAGCGTAGGAACCACAGATACGCAGTATTTT. It encodes CASSVGTTDTQYF.

V gene TRBV7-9 combines with J gene TRBJ2-3; D not certain. The V and J ends lost 5 bases and 4 bases respectively, with 4 bases between them. The CDR3 has 11 amino acids. CDR1 SEHNR and CDR2 FQNEAQ come from the germline V gene (reference sequence). DNA for the CDR3: TGTGCCAGCAGCCCAGCAGATACGCAGTATTTT. This gives the protein CASSPADTQYF. The variable domain in full, with the rest retrieved from reference TRBV7-9 and TRBJ2-3, is DTGVSQNPRHKITKRGQNVTFRCDPISEHNRLYWYRQTLGQGPEFLTYFQNEAQLEKSRLLSDRFSAERPKGSFSTLEIQRTEQGDSAMYLCASSPADTQYFGPGTRLTVL.

CDR3 nucleotide sequence: TGTGCCAGCAGCCCCGGGGTTAAGAATTCACCCCTCCACTTT. Translating gives CASSPGVKNSPLHF. The chain links TRBV27 to TRBJ1-6; D not certain. The germline CDR1 and CDR2 sequences are MNHEY and SMNVEV (reference sequence). Trimming took 6 bases from V and 7 from J, leaving 13 bases between them. The CDR3 totals 14 residues.

The CDR3: CASSPRLAGAYEQYF. CDR3 nucleotide sequence: TGTGCCAGCAGCCCCCGTCTAGCGGGGGCCTACGAGCAGTACTTC. The gene calls are TRBV7-6 and TRBJ2-7; 10 bases agree with TRBD2. Germline V gives CDR1 SGHVS, CDR2 FNYEAQ. The CDR3 contains 15 residues. V dropped 5 bases and J dropped 2; count of bases not matched to a gene: 6.

The chain recombines TRBV7-2 with TRBJ1-3; D gene unclear. Trimming stripped 3 bases from V and 0 bases from J, with 3 bases between. The CDR3 extends over 13 amino acids. CDR1 is SGHTA and CDR2 is FQGNSA in the germline V gene. CDR3 sequence: CASSFISGNTIYF. CDR3 coding DNA: TGTGCCAGCAGCTTCATCTCTGGAAACACCATATATTTT.

The V call is TRBV5-5, the J call TRBJ2-5; D uncertain. In germline, CDR1 is SGHKS, CDR2 YYEKEE (reference sequence). Trimming shortened V by 2 bases and J by 4 bases, and 6 bases separated the two germline ends. This CDR3 is 12 amino acids long. CDR3 loop: CASSLQSETQYF. For the CDR3, the DNA is TGTGCCAGCAGCTTACAATCAGAGACCCAGTACTTC.

This clone has just a few counts. V usage is TRBV7-9 and J usage is TRBJ2-5; 7 bases are shared with TRBD1. CDR1 is SEHNR, CDR2 FQNEAQ, per germline (reference sequence). With V trimmed by 6 bases and J by 4 bases, 5 bases remained unmatched. The CDR3 totals 13 residues. The CDR3 sequence: CASSPTGPETQYF. The CDR3 DNA sequence: TGTGCCAGCAGTCCGACAGGGCCAGAGACCCAGTACTTC.